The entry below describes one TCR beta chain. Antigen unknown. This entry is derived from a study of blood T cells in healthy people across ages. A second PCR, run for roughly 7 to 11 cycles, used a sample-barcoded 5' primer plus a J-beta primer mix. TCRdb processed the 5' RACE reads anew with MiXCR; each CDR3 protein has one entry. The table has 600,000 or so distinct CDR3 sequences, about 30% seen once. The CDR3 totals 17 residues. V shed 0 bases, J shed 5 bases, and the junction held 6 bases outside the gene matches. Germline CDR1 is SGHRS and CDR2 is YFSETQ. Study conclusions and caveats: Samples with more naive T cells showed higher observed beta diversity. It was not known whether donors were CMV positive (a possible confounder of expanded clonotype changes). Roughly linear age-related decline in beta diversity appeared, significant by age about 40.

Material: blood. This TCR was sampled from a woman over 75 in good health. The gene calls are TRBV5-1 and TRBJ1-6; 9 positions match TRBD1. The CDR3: CASSLEGQGRDNSPLHF. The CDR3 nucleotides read TGCGCCAGCAGCTTGGAGGGACAGGGACGGGATAATTCACCCCTCCACTTT.